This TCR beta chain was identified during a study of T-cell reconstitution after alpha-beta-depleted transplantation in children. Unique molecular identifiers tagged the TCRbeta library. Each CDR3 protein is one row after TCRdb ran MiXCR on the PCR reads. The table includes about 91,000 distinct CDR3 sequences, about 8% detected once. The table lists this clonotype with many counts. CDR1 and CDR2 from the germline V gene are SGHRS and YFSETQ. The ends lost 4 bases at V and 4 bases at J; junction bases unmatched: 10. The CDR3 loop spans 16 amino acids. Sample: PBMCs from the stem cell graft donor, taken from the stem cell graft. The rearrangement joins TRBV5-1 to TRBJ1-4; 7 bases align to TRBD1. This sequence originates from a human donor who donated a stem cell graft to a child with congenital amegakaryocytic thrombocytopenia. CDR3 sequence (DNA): TGCGCCAGCAGCCCCAGAAGACAGGGCCTTAATGAAAAACTGTTTTTT. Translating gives CASSPRRQGLNEKLFF.